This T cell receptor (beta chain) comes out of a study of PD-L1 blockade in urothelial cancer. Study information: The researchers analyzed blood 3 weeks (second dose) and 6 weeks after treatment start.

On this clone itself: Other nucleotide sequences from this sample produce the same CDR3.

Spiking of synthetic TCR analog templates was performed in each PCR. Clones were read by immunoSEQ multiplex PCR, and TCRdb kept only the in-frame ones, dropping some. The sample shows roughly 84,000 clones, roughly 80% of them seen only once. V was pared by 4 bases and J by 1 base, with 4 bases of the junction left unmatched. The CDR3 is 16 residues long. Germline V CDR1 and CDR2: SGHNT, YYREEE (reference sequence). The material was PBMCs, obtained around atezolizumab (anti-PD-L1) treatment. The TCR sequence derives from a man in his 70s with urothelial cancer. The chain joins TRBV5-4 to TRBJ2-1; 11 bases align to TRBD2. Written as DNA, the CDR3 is TGTGCCAGCAGCGGTAGCGGGGGGGCTTCCTACAATGAGCAGTTCTTC. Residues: CASSGSGGASYNEQFF.